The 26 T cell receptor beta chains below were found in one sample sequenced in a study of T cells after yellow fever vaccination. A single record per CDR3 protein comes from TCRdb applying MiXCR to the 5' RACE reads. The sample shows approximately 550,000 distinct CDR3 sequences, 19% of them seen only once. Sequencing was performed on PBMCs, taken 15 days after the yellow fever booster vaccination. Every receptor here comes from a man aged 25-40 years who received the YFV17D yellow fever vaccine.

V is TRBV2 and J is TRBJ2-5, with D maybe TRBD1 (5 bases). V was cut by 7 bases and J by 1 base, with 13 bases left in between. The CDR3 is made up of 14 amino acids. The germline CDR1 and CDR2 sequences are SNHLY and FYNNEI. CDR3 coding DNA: TGTGCCAGCAAGAGGACATTATTCCAAGAGACCCAGTACTTC. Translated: CASKRTLFQETQYF.

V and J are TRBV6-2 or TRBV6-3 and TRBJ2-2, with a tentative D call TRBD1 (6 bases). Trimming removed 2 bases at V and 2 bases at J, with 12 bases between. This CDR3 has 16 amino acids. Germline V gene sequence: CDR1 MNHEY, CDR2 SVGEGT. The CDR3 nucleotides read TGTGCCAGCAGTTACCTTGGACAGATTAACACCGGGGAGCTGTTTTTT. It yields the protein CASSYLGQINTGELFF.

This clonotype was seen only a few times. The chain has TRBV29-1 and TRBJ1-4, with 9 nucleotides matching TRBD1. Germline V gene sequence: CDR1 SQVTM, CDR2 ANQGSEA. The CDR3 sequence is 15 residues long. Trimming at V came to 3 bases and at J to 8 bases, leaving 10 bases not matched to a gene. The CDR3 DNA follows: TGCAGCGTTGATCTACCGGGACAGGGTAGGGAAAAACTGTTTTTT. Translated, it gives CSVDLPGQGREKLFF.

CDR3 region: CASSPSPNTGELFF. In DNA form, the CDR3 reads TGTGCCAGCAGCCCTTCTCCGAACACCGGGGAGCTGTTTTTT. The chain uses TRBV9 and TRBJ2-2; unclear D gene. The ends were cut back, 4 bases at V and 0 bases at J, with 7 bases in the middle. CDR1 and CDR2 from the germline V gene are SGDLS and YYNGEE. The CDR3 totals 14 residues.

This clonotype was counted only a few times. The CDR3 DNA follows: TGTGCCAGCAGCAGGAAGGAAGAGACCCAGTACTTC. This sequence encodes CASSRKEETQYF. The chain couples TRBV7-2 to TRBJ2-5; D gene ambiguous. Trimming took 5 bases from V and 3 from J, leaving 7 bases between them. Germline CDR1 reads SGHTA; CDR2 reads FQGNSA. The CDR3 length is 12 residues. Variable domain in full (rest from reference TRBV7-2 and TRBJ2-5): GAGVSQSPSNKVTEKGKDVELRCDPISGHTALYWYRQSLGQGLEFLIYFQGNSAPDKSGLPSDRFSAERTGGSVSTLTIQRTQQEDSAVYLCASSRKEETQYFGPGTRLLVL.

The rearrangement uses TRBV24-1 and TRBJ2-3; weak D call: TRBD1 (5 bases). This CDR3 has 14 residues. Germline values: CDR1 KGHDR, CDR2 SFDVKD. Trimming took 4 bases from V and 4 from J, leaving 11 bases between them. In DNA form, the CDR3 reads TGTGCCACCAGTGAGGGCTCAGGGTCAGATACGCAGTATTTT. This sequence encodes CATSEGSGSDTQYF.

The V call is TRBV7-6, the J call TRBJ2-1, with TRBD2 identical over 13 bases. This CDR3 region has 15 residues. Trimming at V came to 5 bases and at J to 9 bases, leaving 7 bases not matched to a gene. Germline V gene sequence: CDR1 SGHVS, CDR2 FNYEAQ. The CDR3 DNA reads TGTGCCAGCAGCCTAGGGACTAGCGGGATGGGTGAGCAGTTCTTC. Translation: CASSLGTSGMGEQFF.

The DNA for the CDR3 is TGTGCCAGCAGGCCCGTGGGGGAGCTGTTTTTT. Protein sequence: CASRPVGELFF. The rearrangement joins TRBV7-9 to TRBJ2-2; D not certain. The germline V and J ends were trimmed by 6 bases and 8 bases, with 7 bases remaining between them. Germline assignment: CDR1 SEHNR and CDR2 FQNEAQ (reference sequence). The CDR3 sequence is 11 residues long.

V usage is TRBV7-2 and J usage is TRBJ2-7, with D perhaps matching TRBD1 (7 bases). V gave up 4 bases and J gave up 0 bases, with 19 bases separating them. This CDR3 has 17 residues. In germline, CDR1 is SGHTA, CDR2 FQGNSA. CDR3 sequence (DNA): TGTGCCAGCAGCTCCAGGGGGGAAGACCAAATCTCCTACGAGCAGTACTTC. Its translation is CASSSRGEDQISYEQYF. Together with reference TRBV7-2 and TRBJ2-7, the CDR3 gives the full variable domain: GAGVSQSPSNKVTEKGKDVELRCDPISGHTALYWYRQSLGQGLEFLIYFQGNSAPDKSGLPSDRFSAERTGGSVSTLTIQRTQQEDSAVYLCASSSRGEDQISYEQYFGPGTRLTVT.

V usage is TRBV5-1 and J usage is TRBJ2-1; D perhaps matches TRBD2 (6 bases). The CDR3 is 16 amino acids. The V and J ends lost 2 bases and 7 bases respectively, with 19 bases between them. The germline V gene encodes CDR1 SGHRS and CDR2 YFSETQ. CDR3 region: CASSLVGTAGTNEQFF. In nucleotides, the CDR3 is TGCGCCAGCAGCTTAGTCGGCACGGCGGGGACGAATGAGCAGTTCTTC.

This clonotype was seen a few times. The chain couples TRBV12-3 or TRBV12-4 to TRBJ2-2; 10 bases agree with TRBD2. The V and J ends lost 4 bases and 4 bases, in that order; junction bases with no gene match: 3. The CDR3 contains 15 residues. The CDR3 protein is CASSSSGSRTGELFF. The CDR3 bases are TGTGCCAGCAGTTCTAGCGGGAGCCGCACCGGGGAGCTGTTTTTT.

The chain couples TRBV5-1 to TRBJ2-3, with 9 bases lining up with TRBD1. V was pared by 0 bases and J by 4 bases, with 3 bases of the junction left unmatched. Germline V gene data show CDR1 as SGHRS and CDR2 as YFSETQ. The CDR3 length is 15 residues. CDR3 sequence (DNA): TGCGCCAGCAGCTTGGTAGGGACAGGGCCAGATACGCAGTATTTT. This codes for CASSLVGTGPDTQYF.

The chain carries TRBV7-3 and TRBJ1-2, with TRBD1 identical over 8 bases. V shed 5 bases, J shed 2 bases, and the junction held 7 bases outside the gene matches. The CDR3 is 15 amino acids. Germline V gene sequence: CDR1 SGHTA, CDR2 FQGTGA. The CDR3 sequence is CASSPTGGSNYGYTF. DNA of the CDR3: TGTGCCAGCAGCCCCACAGGGGGGAGCAACTATGGCTACACCTTC.

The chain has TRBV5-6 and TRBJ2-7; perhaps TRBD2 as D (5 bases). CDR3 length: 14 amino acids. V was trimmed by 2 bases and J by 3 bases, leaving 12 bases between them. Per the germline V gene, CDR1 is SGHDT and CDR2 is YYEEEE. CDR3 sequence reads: CASSFQNGIYEQYF. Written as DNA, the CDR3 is TGTGCCAGCAGCTTTCAGAACGGGATCTACGAGCAGTACTTC.

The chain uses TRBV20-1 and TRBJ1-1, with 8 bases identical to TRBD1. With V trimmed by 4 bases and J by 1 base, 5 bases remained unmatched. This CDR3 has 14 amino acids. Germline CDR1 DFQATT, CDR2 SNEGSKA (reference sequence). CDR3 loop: CSANRGTGNTEAFF. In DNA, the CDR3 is TGCAGTGCTAACAGAGGGACAGGGAACACTGAAGCTTTCTTT.

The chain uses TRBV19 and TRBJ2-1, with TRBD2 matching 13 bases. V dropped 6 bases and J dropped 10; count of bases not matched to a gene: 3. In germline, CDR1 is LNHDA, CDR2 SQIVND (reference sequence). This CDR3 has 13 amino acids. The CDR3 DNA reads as TGTGCCAGTAGGACGGGACTAGCGGGAGAGCAGTTCTTC. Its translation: CASRTGLAGEQFF.

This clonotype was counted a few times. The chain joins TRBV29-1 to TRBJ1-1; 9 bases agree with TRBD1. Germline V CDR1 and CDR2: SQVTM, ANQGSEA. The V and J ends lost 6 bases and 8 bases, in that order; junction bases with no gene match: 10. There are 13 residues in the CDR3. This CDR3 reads CSVRDRVPYEAFF. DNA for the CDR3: TGCAGCGTCCGGGACAGGGTTCCCTACGAAGCTTTCTTT.

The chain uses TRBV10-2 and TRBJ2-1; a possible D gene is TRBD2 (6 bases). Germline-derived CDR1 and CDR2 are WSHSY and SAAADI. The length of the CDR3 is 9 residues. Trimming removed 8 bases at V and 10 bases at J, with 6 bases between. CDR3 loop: CASGGEQFF. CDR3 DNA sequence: TGCGCCAGCGGGGGGGAGCAGTTCTTC.

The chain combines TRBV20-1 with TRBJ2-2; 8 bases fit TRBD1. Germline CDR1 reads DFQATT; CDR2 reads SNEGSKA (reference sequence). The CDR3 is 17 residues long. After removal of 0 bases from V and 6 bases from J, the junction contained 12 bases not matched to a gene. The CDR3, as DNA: TGCAGTGCTAGAGATAGGGCCAGGGGGCCGAGGTCCGGGGAGCTGTTTTTT. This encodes CSARDRARGPRSGELFF.

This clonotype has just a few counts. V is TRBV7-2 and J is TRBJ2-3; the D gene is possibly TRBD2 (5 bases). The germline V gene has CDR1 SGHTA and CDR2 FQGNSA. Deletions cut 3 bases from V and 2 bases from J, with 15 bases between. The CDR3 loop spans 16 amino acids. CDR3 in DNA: TGTGCCAGCAGCTTTAACCCCGGGAAGCCCACAGATACGCAGTATTTT. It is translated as CASSFNPGKPTDTQYF.

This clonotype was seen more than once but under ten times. The CDR3 protein is CAWSNRVGNEKLFF. Written as DNA, the CDR3 is TGTGCCTGGAGTAACAGGGTTGGTAATGAAAAACTGTTTTTT. The chain uses TRBV30 and TRBJ1-4; maybe TRBD1 (6 bases). This CDR3 has 14 residues. Germline V gene sequence: CDR1 GTSNPN, CDR2 SVGIG (reference sequence). V dropped 2 bases and J dropped 4 bases, with 11 bases sitting between them.

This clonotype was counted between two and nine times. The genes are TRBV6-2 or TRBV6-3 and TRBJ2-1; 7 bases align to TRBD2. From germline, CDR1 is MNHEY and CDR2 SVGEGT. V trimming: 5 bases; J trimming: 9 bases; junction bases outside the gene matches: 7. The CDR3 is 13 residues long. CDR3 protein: CASSLRRGSEQFF. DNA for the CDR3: TGTGCCAGCAGTCTTAGGCGGGGGAGTGAGCAGTTCTTC.

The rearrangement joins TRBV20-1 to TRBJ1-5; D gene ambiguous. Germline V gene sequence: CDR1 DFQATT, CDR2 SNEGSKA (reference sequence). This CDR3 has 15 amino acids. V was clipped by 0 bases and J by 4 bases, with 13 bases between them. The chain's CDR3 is CSARDTGLWNQPQHF. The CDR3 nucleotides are TGCAGTGCTAGAGATACGGGCTTGTGGAATCAGCCCCAGCATTTT.

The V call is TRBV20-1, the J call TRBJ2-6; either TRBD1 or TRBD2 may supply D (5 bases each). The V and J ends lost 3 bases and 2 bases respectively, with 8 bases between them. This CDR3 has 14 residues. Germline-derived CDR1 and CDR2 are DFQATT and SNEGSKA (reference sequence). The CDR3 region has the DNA TGCAGTGCTAGGGGGGTGGCTGGGGCCAACGTCCTGACTTTC. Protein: CSARGVAGANVLTF.

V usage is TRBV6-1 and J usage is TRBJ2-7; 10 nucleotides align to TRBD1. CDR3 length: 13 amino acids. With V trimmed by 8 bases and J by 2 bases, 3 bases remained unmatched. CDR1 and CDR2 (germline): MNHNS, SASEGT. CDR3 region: CASGQGGAYEQYF. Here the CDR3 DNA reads TGTGCCAGCGGACAGGGGGGAGCCTACGAGCAGTACTTC.

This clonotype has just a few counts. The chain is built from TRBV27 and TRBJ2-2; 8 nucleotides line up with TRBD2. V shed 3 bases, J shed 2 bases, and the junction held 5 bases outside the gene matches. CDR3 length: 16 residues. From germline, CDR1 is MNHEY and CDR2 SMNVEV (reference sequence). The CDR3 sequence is CASSFEVAGNTGELFF. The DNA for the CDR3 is TGTGCCAGCAGTTTTGAAGTAGCGGGAAACACCGGGGAGCTGTTTTTT.